One T cell receptor (beta chain) is described in this entry. Its target is unknown. Time point here: recipient sample about 28 days before transplant, after cytoreduction. Recipients were bled about 28 days pretransplant and at posttransplant days 30, 100, 180. The repertoire was sequenced with immunoSEQ multiplex PCR; TCRdb's copy has only in-frame clones and lacks some. The table includes some 13,000 clones, approximately 80% detected once. This entry comes from a study of T cell clonotyping in hematopoietic cell transplantation. Study as a whole: Pretransplant recipient samples were taken after cytoreduction.

CDR1 SGHNT and CDR2 YENEEA come from the germline V gene. With 2 bases removed from V and 2 bases from J, the gap between germline ends came to 6 bases. The CDR3 contains 14 residues. Study outcomes and limitations: After transplant, recipient diversity fell while pathologically expanded clonotypes grew through day 180.

The receptor was isolated from a man between 60 and 75 years old with acute myeloid leukemia. Some clones in this sample may be carry-over from other donors' samples. The chain combines TRBV11-3 with TRBJ2-2; unclear D gene. The input for sequencing was peripheral blood mononuclear cells, taken before stem cell transplant. CDR3 nucleotide sequence: TGTGCCAGCAGCTTACAAACCAACACCGGGGAGCTGTTTTTT. Amino acid sequence: CASSLQTNTGELFF.